This T cell receptor beta chain was observed in a study of patients and donors after allogeneic stem cell transplantation. TCRdb passed the RT-PCR reads through MiXCR, listing each CDR3 protein once. The sample has hundreds of thousands of distinct CDR3 sequences; 15% to 20% are singletons. CDR3 size: 15 residues. CDR1 is SEHNR and CDR2 is FQNEAQ in the germline V gene (reference sequence). V was pared by 5 bases and J by 0 bases, with 13 bases between. J is TRBJ1-1 and V is TRBV7-9, with D uncertain. The sample was blood, either unsorted or a sorted T cell fraction (not recorded which). This TCR derives from a human donor who was either an allogeneic HSCT recipient or a stem cell or donor lymphocyte infusion donor (not recorded which). It is not recorded whose cells these are; they may come from a transplant donor. CDR3 sequence reads: CASSHDLLLNTEAFF. CDR3 sequence (DNA): TGTGCCAGCAGCCATGATCTACTCTTGAACACTGAAGCTTTCTTT.